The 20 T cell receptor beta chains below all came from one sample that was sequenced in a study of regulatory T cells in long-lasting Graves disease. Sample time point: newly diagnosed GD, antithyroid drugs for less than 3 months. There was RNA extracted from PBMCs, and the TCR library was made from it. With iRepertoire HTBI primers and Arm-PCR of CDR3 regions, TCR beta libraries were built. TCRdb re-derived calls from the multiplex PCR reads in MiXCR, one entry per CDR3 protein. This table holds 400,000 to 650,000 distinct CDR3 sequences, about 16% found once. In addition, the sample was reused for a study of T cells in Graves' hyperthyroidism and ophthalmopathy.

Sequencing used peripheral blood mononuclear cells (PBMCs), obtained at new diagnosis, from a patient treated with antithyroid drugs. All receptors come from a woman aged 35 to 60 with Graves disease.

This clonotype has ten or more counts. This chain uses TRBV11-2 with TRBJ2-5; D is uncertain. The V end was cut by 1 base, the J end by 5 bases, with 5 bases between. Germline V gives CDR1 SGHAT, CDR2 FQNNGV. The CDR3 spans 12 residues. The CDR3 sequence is CASSLVGETQYF. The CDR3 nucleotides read TGTGCCAGCAGCTTAGTGGGGGAGACCCAGTACTTC.

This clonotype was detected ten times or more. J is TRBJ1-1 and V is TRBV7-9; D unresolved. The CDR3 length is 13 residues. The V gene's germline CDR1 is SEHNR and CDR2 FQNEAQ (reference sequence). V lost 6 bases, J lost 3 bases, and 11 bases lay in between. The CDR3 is CASSQTLDTEAFF. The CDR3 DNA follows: TGTGCCAGCAGTCAGACATTGGACACTGAAGCTTTCTTT.

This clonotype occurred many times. The CDR3 bases are TGCAGTGCTATGGCAGGGAGCGAATATGAGCAGTTCTTC. Amino acid sequence: CSAMAGSEYEQFF. The rearrangement joins TRBV20-1 to TRBJ2-1; D may correspond to TRBD1 or TRBD2 (5 bases each). CDR1 is DFQATT and CDR2 is SNEGSKA in the germline V gene (reference sequence). CDR3 length: 13 amino acids. The V and J ends lost 4 bases and 8 bases respectively, with 15 bases between them.

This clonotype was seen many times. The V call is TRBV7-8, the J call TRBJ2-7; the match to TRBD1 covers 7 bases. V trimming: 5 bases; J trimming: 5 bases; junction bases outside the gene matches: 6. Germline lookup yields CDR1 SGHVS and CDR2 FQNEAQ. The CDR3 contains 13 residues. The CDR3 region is CASSPTGSNEQYF. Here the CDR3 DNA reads TGTGCCAGCAGCCCGACAGGGTCTAACGAGCAGTACTTC.

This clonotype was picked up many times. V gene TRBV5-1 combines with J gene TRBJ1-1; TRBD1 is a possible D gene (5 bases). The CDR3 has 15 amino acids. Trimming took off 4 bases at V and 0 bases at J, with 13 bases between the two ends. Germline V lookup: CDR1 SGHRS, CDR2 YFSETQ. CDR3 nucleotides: TGCGCCAGCAGCCCCCAGGGTTGGATGAACACTGAAGCTTTCTTT. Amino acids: CASSPQGWMNTEAFF.

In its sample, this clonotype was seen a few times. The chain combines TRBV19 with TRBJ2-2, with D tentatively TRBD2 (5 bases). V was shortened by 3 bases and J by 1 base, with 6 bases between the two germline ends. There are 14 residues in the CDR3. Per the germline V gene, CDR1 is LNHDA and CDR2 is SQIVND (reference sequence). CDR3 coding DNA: TGTGCCAGTAGTATTGAGGGGAACACCGGGGAGCTGTTTTTT. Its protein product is CASSIEGNTGELFF.

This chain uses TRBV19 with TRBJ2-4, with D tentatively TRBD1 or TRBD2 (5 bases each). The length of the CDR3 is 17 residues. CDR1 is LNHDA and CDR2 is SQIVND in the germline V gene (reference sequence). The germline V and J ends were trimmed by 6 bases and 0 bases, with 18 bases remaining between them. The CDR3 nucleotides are TGTGCCAGTAGCAAGCATCCCGGGACGTTAGCCAAAAACATTCAGTACTTC. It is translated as CASSKHPGTLAKNIQYF.

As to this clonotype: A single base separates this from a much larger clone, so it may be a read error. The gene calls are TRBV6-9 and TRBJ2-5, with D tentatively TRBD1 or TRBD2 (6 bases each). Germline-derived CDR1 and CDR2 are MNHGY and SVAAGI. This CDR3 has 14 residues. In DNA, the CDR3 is TGTGCCAGCAGTTCACGTGGGGGGCAAGAGGCCCAGTACTTC. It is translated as CASSSRGGQEAQYF.

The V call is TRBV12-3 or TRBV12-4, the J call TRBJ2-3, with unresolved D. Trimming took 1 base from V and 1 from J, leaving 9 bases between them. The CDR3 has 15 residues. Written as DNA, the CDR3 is TGTGCCAGCAGTTTAGGGGTTACCGGCACAGATACGCAGTATTTT. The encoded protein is CASSLGVTGTDTQYF.

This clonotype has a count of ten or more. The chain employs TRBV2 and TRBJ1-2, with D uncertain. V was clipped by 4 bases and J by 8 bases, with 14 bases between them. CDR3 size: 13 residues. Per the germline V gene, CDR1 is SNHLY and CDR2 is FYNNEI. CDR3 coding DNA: TGTGCCAGCAGTGCCGGGCGTGAGTGGGGCTACACCTTC. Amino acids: CASSAGREWGYTF.

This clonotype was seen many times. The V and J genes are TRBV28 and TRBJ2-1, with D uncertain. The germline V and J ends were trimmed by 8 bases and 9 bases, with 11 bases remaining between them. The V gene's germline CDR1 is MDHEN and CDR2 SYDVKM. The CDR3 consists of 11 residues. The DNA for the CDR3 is TGTGCCAGCGCCGGGCGCGGTGAGCAGTTCTTC. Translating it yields CASAGRGEQFF.

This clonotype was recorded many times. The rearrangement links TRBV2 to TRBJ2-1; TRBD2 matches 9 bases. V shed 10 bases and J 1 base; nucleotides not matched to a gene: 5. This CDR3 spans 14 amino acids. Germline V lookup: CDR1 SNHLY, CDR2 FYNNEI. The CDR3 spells CATCSGGSYNEQFF. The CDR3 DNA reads TGTGCCACCTGCAGCGGGGGGTCCTACAATGAGCAGTTCTTC.

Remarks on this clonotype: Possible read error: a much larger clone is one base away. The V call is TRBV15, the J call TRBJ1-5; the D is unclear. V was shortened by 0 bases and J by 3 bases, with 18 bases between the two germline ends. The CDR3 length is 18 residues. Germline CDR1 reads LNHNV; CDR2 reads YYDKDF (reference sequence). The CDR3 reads CATSRDVTLGSDNQPQHF. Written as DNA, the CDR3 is TGTGCCACCAGCAGAGACGTCACCCTCGGGAGCGACAATCAGCCCCAGCATTTT.

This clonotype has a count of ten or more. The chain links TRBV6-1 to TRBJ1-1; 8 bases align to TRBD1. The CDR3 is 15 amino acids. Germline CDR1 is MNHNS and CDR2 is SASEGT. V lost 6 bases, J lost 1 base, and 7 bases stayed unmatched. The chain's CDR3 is CASRTVGTGNTEAFF. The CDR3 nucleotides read TGTGCCAGCAGAACCGTCGGGACAGGGAACACTGAAGCTTTCTTT.

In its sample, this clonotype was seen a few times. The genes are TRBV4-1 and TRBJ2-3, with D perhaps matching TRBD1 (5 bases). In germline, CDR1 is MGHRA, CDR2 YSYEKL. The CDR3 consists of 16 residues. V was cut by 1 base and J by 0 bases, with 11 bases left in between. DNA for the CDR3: TGCGCCAGCAGCCAAGGAGTAGGGGAAAGCACAGATACGCAGTATTTT. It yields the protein CASSQGVGESTDTQYF.

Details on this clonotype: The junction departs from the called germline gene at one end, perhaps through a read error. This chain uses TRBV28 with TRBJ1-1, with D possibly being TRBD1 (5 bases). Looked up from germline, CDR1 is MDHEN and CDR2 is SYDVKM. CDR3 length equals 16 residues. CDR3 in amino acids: CASSPQGGRTVTEASF. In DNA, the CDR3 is TGTGCCAGCAGTCCGCAGGGAGGCAGGACTGTCACTGAAGCTTCCTTT.

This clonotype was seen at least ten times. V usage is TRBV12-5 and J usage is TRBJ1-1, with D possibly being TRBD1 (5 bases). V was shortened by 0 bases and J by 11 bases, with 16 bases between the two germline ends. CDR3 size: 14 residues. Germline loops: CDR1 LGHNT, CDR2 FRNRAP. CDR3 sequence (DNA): TGTGCTAGTGGTTTGGTCCGTGGGGGATTCAACGCTTTCTTT. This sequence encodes CASGLVRGGFNAFF.

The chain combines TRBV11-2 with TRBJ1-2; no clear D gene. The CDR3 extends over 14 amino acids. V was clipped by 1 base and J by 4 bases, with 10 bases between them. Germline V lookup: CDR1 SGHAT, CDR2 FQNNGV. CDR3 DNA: TGTGCCAGCAGCTTAGGGGAGGCGATCTATGGCTACACCTTC. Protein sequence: CASSLGEAIYGYTF.

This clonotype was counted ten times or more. The CDR3 loop is CASSPRAGSGEGYF. The CDR3 nucleotides read TGTGCCAGCAGCCCCCGGGCAGGAAGCGGAGAGGGGTATTTT. V usage is TRBV3-1 and J usage is TRBJ2-3, with D possibly being TRBD2 (5 bases). This CDR3 has 14 amino acids. Per the germline V gene, CDR1 is LGHDT and CDR2 is YNNKEL (reference sequence). V was trimmed by 4 bases and J by 14 bases, leaving 22 bases between them.

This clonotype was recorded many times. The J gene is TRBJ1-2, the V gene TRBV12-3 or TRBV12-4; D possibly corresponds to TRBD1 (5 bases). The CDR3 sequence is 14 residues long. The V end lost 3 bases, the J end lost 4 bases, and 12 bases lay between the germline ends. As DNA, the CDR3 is TGTGCCAGCAGTTTCGGCAGGGCGGGCTATGGCTACACCTTC. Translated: CASSFGRAGYGYTF.